The 28 T cell receptor beta chains below all came from one sample that was sequenced in a study of TIL therapy for anti-PD-1-resistant metastatic lung cancer. As to time point: pre-treatment sample, taken before nivolumab and TIL therapy. This was the immunoSEQ v3 assay. The method was immunoSEQ multiplex PCR; TCRdb's version includes in-frame clones alone and lacks a portion of them. The table lists roughly 58,000 clones, roughly four fifths of them singletons. This material consisted of blood, taken at baseline. The source of these receptors is a person between 25 and 79 years old with non-small cell lung cancer.

Here the CDR3 reads CATSDPGVTGGADTQYF. Written as DNA, the CDR3 is TGTGCCACCAGTGATCCAGGGGTTACAGGGGGTGCAGATACGCAGTATTTT. The chain couples TRBV24-1 to TRBJ2-3, with TRBD1 matching 8 bases. The CDR3 has 17 residues. The germline V gene encodes CDR1 KGHDR and CDR2 SFDVKD. V gave up 3 bases and J gave up 4 bases; unmatched junction bases: 11.

The chain recombines TRBV28 with TRBJ2-7; D remains unclear. V dropped 5 bases and J dropped 7 bases, with 21 bases sitting between them. Germline lookup yields CDR1 MDHEN and CDR2 SYDVKM. The CDR3 extends over 15 amino acids. The CDR3 sequence is CASSETETRRWEQYF. DNA for the CDR3: TGTGCCAGCAGTGAGACGGAGACCCGGCGATGGGAGCAGTACTTC.

This sequence joins TRBV10-2 and TRBJ2-7, with 9 bases identical to TRBD1. Looked up from germline, CDR1 is WSHSY and CDR2 is SAAADI. The V gene end was trimmed by 6 bases and the J gene end by 4 bases; junction bases not matched to a gene: 7. The CDR3 is 14 residues long. In DNA, the CDR3 is TGCGCCAGCAGAAACCGGGACAGGGTTTACGAGCAGTACTTC. This gives the protein CASRNRDRVYEQYF.

Written as DNA, the CDR3 is TGTGCCAGCAGCTTAGGGTCTTACGGGTCTGGCTACACCTTC. Its protein product is CASSLGSYGSGYTF. The V call is TRBV11-2, the J call TRBJ1-2; D remains unclear. CDR1 is SGHAT and CDR2 is FQNNGV in the germline V gene. The CDR3 runs to 14 residues. V dropped 1 base and J dropped 7 bases, with 13 bases sitting between them.

The rearrangement links TRBV27 to TRBJ2-1; either TRBD1 or TRBD2 may supply D (5 bases each). Looked up from germline, CDR1 is MNHEY and CDR2 is SMNVEV (reference sequence). Trimming stripped 7 bases from V and 6 bases from J, with 25 bases between. The CDR3 loop spans 17 amino acids. The DNA of the CDR3 is TGTGCCAGCACCGCCGGGACCGGGCCCCCCGCCCTCAATGAGCAGTTCTTC. This gives the protein CASTAGTGPPALNEQFF.

This chain links TRBV6-5 with TRBJ1-1; TRBD1 agrees at 9 bases. Germline CDR1 MNHEY, CDR2 SVGAGI. The CDR3 extends over 12 amino acids. V shed 9 bases, J shed 11 bases, and the junction held 10 bases outside the gene matches. The CDR3 sequence is CASSGTGSRAFF. CDR3 coding DNA: TGTGCCAGTTCCGGGACAGGGTCACGCGCTTTCTTT.

CDR3 in amino acids: CASSRGTEAFF. CDR3 bases: TGTGCCAGCAGTCGGGGCACTGAAGCTTTCTTT. This sequence joins TRBV6-5 and TRBJ1-1; D is unresolved. V was shortened by 5 bases and J by 4 bases, with 5 bases between the two germline ends. Germline lookup yields CDR1 MNHEY and CDR2 SVGAGI. This CDR3 spans 11 amino acids.

This clone was observed a handful of times. The same CDR3 arises from other DNA sequences in this sample as well. The CDR3 sequence is CASSYQPGNTIYF. The CDR3 DNA reads TGTGCCAGCAGTTACCAACCCGGAAACACCATATATTTT. V gene TRBV6-5 combines with J gene TRBJ1-3; D ambiguous. From germline, CDR1 is MNHEY and CDR2 SVGAGI. V shed 2 bases and J shed 4 bases, with 6 bases lying between them. The CDR3 spans 13 residues.

This chain links TRBV28 with TRBJ1-2; tentative D call: TRBD1 (6 bases). The CDR3 covers 15 residues. Germline V lookup: CDR1 MDHEN, CDR2 SYDVKM. The ends were cut back, 4 bases at V and 1 base at J, with 13 bases in the middle. DNA of the CDR3: TGTGCCAGCAGTTCGCCGGGACAAGATAACTATGGCTACACCTTC. Translation gives CASSSPGQDNYGYTF.

V usage is TRBV29-1 and J usage is TRBJ2-2; D unclear. Germline V CDR1 and CDR2: SQVTM, ANQGSEA. The V gene lost 5 bases and the J gene lost 5 bases, with 9 bases spanning the gap. CDR3 length: 12 amino acids. The CDR3 DNA follows: TGCAGCGTTTTACAACTAACCGGGGAGCTGTTTTTT. It is translated as CSVLQLTGELFF.

The chain couples TRBV28 to TRBJ1-2; D might be TRBD1 (6 bases). The germline V and J ends were trimmed by 2 bases and 4 bases, with 11 bases remaining between them. Germline CDR1 MDHEN, CDR2 SYDVKM. The CDR3 consists of 14 residues. The CDR3 region is CASSLRGAFYGYTF. The DNA for the CDR3 is TGTGCCAGCAGTTTAAGGGGGGCGTTCTATGGCTACACCTTC.

The chain uses TRBV7-6 and TRBJ2-6; D remains ambiguous. This CDR3 has 16 amino acids. Looked up from germline, CDR1 is SGHVS and CDR2 is FNYEAQ. The ends were cut back, 1 base at V and 0 bases at J, with 7 bases in the middle. The CDR3 nucleotides are TGTGCCAGCAGCTTAGTTCAGAGCTCTGGGGCCAACGTCCTGACTTTC. It codes for CASSLVQSSGANVLTF.

Only a few counts were recorded for this clone. The rearrangement uses TRBV4-3 and TRBJ2-1; D gene ambiguous. Germline CDR1 reads LGHNA; CDR2 reads YSLEER. Trimming removed 0 bases at V and 3 bases at J, with 9 bases between. This CDR3 comprises 15 residues. CDR3 in DNA: TGCGCCAGCAGCCAAGATAAGGCAGGCTACAATGAGCAGTTCTTC. Its translation: CASSQDKAGYNEQFF.

The chain recombines TRBV6-6 with TRBJ1-5; 7 bases are shared with TRBD1. V lost 5 bases to trimming and J lost 0 bases; unmatched junction nucleotides: 13. This CDR3 has 18 residues. From germline, CDR1 is MNHNY and CDR2 SVGAGI (reference sequence). The CDR3 sequence is CASSPDRVGDYSNQPQHF. In DNA form, the CDR3 reads TGTGCCAGCAGTCCCGACAGGGTGGGGGATTATAGCAATCAGCCCCAGCATTTT.

V is TRBV18 and J is TRBJ1-2; TRBD1 aligns across 7 bases. Germline V gives CDR1 KGHSH, CDR2 LQKENI. V dropped 5 bases and J dropped 8; count of bases not matched to a gene: 11. The CDR3 covers 14 residues. The CDR3 nucleotides read TGTGCCAGCTCAGTAAACAGGGGCCTCGAAGGCTACACCTTC. Protein: CASSVNRGLEGYTF.

The chain is built from TRBV28 and TRBJ2-1; TRBD1 matches 9 bases. There are 15 residues in the CDR3. Germline V gene sequence: CDR1 MDHEN, CDR2 SYDVKM. The V and J ends lost 6 bases and 6 bases, in that order; junction bases with no gene match: 9. The CDR3, as DNA: TGTGCCAGCAGGCTGGGACAGGGAATTTCCAATGAGCAGTTCTTC. Its translation: CASRLGQGISNEQFF.

The CDR3 DNA reads as TGTGCCAGCAGTTGGCCCCTCGGGGTGGGCACCTTC. This gives the protein CASSWPLGVGTF. The chain joins TRBV28 to TRBJ1-2; D remains ambiguous. The CDR3 spans 12 residues. Deletions cut 4 bases from V and 13 bases from J, with 16 bases between. Germline assignment: CDR1 MDHEN and CDR2 SYDVKM.

This chain links TRBV28 with TRBJ1-2, with 7 bases aligning to TRBD1. This CDR3 comprises 13 residues. In germline, CDR1 is MDHEN, CDR2 SYDVKM. V lost 6 bases and J lost 4; bases outside the gene matches: 5. CDR3 loop: CASRQWDSYGYTF. The CDR3 region has the DNA TGTGCCAGCAGGCAATGGGACAGCTATGGCTACACCTTC.

The gene calls are TRBV28 and TRBJ1-6; D ambiguous. CDR1 is MDHEN and CDR2 is SYDVKM in the germline V gene. This CDR3 region has 13 residues. V lost 5 bases and J lost 10, with 12 bases in between. CDR3: CASSSLMNSPLHF. CDR3 DNA sequence: TGTGCCAGCAGTAGCCTAATGAACTCACCCCTCCACTTT.

The V call is TRBV2, the J call TRBJ1-5, with TRBD1 matching 7 bases. V lost 3 bases and J lost 0; bases outside the gene matches: 2. Germline-derived CDR1 and CDR2 are SNHLY and FYNNEI. The CDR3 spans 15 residues. The CDR3 DNA is TGTGCCAGCAGTGAGGGGACAGTTAGCAATCAGCCCCAGCATTTT. Protein: CASSEGTVSNQPQHF.

V usage is TRBV12-3 or TRBV12-4 and J usage is TRBJ1-1, with D perhaps matching TRBD1 (5 bases). The CDR3 contains 13 residues. Trimming removed 7 bases from V and 1 base from J, with 10 bases in between. The CDR3 nucleotides are TGTGCCAGCACCGGACACCCGAACACTGAAGCTTTCTTT. Its translation: CASTGHPNTEAFF.

V is TRBV7-2 and J is TRBJ2-2; 7 bases map to TRBD1. Losses at the gene ends were 5 bases for V and 8 bases for J; bases not matched to a gene: 14. Germline CDR1 is SGHTA and CDR2 is FQGNSA. CDR3 length: 16 amino acids. Written as DNA, the CDR3 is TGTGCCAGCAGCAAAATGGACAGGACCCTAGGGGGGGAGCTGTTTTTT. Its protein is CASSKMDRTLGGELFF.

This clone was seen a handful of times. V usage is TRBV9 and J usage is TRBJ2-5, with D possibly TRBD2 on 5 matching bases. Trimming left V 4 bases short and J 7 bases short, with 11 bases between. The CDR3 extends over 12 amino acids. Germline CDR1 reads SGDLS; CDR2 reads YYNGEE. CDR3 coding DNA: TGTGCCAGCAGCCCCCCCGCGGGGACCCAGTACTTC. Protein product: CASSPPAGTQYF. The full variable domain, its missing parts supplied by reference TRBV9 and TRBJ2-5, is DSGVTQTPKHLITATGQRVTLRCSPRSGDLSVYWYQQSLDQGLQFLIQYYNGEERAKGNILERFSAQQFPDLHSELNLSSLELGDSALYFCASSPPAGTQYFGPGTRLLVL.

V is TRBV11-2 and J is TRBJ1-4; D ambiguous. The ends were cut back, 4 bases at V and 11 bases at J, with 17 bases in the middle. The CDR3 extends over 14 amino acids. The germline V gene encodes CDR1 SGHAT and CDR2 FQNNGV. The CDR3 DNA sequence: TGTGCCAGCAGCTCTCTTTCGGGAACCCTTAAACTGTTTTTT. Its protein is CASSSLSGTLKLFF. The variable domain in full, with the rest retrieved from reference TRBV11-2 and TRBJ1-4, is EAGVAQSPRYKIIEKRQSVAFWCNPISGHATLYWYQQILGQGPKLLIQFQNNGVVDDSQLPKDRFSAERLKGVDSTLKIQPAKLEDSAVYLCASSSLSGTLKLFFGSGTQLSVL.

The gene calls are TRBV6-5 and TRBJ1-6, with 10 bases matching TRBD1. Germline loops: CDR1 MNHEY, CDR2 SVGAGI. CDR3 length: 15 amino acids. The V segment lost 7 bases and the J segment 6 bases; nucleotides outside the gene matches: 6. CDR3 loop: CASNRDRGTNSPLHF. DNA for the CDR3: TGTGCCAGCAACCGGGACAGGGGTACTAATTCACCCCTCCACTTT.

On this clone itself: An end of the junction differs from the germline gene, which may be a read error. V is TRBV6-5 and J is TRBJ1-1; the D is unclear. This CDR3 comprises 15 residues. CDR1 is MNHEY, CDR2 SVGAGI, per germline. The CDR3 region has the DNA TGTGCCAGCGGTTACCGGTCCGTAATGGGCACTGAAGCTTTCTTT. This encodes CASGYRSVMGTEAFF.

The CDR3 DNA reads TGTGCCAGCTCCCTCGGGACAGAGCCCTACGAGCAGTACTTC. Residues: CASSLGTEPYEQYF. The V and J genes are TRBV18 and TRBJ2-7; 7 positions agree with TRBD1. Germline loops: CDR1 KGHSH, CDR2 LQKENI. V gave up 6 bases and J gave up 2 bases; unmatched junction bases: 7. The CDR3 loop spans 14 amino acids.

The CDR3 here is CASSPLGLTGQPQHF. CDR3 nucleotides: TGTGCCAGCAGCCCCCTCGGACTCACGGGTCAGCCCCAGCATTTT. The chain is built from TRBV6-2 or TRBV6-3 and TRBJ1-5; no clear D. The CDR3 spans 15 residues. The V gene lost 6 bases and the J gene lost 6 bases, with 18 bases spanning the gap. Germline V gene data show CDR1 as MNHEY and CDR2 as SVGEGT.